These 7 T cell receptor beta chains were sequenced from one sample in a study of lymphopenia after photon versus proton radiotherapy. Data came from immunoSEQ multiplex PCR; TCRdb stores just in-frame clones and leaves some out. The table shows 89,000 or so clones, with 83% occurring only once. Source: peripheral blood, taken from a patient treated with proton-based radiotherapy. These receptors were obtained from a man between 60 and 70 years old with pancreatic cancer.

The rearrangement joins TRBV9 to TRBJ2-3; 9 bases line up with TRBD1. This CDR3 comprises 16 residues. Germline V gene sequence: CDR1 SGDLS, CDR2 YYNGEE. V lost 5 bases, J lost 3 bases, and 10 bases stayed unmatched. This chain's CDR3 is CASSQEGTGTTDTQYF. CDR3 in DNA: TGTGCCAGCAGTCAGGAAGGGACAGGGACTACAGATACGCAGTATTTT.

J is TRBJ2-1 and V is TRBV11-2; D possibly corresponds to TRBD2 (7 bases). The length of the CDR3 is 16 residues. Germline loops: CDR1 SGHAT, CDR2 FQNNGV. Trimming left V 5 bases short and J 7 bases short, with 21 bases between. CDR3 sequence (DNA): TGTGCCAGCAGCCTTTTCTTAGGGGGGGGTTCGAATGAGCAGTTCTTC. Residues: CASSLFLGGGSNEQFF.

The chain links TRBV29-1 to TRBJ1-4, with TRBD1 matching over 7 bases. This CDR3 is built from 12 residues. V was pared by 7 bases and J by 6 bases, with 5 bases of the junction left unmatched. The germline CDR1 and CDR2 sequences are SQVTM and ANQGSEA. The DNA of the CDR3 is TGCAGCGCGACAGGGTCTGATGAAAAACTGTTTTTT. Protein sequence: CSATGSDEKLFF.

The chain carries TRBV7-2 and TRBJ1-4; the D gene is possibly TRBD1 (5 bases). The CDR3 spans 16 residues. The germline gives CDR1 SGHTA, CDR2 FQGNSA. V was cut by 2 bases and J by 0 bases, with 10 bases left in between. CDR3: CASSLRQSATNEKLFF. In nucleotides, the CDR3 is TGTGCCAGCAGCTTAAGACAGTCTGCAACTAATGAAAAACTGTTTTTT.

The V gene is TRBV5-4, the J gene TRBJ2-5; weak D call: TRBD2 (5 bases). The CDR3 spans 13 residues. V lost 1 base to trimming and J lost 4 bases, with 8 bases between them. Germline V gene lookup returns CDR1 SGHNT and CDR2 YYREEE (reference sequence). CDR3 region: CASSLRAGETQYF. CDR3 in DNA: TGTGCCAGCAGCTTGCGTGCGGGAGAGACCCAGTACTTC.

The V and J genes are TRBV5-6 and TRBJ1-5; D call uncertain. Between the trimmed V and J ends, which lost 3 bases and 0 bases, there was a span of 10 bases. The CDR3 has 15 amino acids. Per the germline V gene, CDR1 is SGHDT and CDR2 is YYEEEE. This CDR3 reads CASSSGLYSNQPQHF. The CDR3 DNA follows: TGTGCCAGCAGCTCCGGACTTTATAGCAATCAGCCCCAGCATTTT.

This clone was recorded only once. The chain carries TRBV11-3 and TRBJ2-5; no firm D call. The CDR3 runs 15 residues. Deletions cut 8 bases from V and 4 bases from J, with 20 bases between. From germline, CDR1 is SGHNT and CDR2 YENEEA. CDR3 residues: CASSVRALYGETQYF. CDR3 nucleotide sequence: TGTGCCAGCTCGGTTAGGGCCCTTTATGGAGAGACCCAGTACTTC.